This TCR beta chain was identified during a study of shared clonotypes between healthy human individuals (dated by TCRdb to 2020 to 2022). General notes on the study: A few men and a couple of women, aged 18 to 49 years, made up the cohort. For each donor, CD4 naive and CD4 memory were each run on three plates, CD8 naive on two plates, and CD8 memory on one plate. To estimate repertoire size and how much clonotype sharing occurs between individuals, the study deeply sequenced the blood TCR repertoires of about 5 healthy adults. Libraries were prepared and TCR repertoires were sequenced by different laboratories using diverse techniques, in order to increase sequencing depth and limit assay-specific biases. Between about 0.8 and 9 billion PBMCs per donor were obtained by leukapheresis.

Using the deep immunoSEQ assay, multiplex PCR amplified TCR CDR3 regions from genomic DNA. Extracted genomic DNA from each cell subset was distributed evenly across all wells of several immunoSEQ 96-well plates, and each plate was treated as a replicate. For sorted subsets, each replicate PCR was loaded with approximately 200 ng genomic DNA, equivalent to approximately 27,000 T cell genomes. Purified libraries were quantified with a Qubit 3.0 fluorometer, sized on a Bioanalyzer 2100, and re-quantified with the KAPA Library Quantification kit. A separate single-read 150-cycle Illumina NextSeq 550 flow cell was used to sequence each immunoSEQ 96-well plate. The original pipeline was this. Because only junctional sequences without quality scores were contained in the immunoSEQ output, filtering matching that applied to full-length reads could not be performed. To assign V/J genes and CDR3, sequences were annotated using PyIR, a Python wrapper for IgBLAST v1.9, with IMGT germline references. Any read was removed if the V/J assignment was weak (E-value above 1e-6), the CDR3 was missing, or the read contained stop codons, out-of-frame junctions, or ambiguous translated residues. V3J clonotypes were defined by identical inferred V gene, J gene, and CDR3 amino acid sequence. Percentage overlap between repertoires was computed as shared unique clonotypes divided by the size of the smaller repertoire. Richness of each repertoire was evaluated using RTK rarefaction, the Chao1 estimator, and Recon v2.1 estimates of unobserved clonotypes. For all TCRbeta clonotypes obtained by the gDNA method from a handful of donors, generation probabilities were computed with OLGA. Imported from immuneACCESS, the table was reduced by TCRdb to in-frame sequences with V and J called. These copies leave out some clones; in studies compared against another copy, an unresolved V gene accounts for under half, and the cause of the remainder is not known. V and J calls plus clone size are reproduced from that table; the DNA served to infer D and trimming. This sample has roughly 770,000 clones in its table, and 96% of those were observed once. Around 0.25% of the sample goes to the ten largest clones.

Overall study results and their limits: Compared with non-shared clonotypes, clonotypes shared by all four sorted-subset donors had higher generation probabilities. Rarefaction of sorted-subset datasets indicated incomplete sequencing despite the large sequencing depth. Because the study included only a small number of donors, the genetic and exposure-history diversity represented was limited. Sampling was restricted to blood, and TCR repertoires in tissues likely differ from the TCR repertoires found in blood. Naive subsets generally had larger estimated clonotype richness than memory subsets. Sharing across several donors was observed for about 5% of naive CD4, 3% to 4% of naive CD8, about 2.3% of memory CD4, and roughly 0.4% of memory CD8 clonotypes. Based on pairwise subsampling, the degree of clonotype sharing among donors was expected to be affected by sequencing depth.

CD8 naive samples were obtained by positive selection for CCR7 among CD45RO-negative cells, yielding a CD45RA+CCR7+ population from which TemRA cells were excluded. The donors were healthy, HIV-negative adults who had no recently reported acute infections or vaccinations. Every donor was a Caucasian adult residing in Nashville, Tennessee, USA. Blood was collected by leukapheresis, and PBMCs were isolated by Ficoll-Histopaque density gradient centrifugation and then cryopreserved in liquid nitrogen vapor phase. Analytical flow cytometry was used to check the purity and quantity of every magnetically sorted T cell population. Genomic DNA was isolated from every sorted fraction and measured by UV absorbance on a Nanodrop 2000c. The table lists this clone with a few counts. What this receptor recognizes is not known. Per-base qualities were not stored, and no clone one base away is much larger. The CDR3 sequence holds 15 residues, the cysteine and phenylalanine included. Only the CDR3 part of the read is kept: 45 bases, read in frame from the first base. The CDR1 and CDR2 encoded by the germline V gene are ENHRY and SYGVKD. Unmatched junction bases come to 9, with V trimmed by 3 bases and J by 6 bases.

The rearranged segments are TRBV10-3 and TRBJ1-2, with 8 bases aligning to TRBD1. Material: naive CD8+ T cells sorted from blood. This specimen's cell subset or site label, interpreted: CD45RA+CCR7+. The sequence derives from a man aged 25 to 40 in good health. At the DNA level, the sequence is TGTGCCATCAGTGAACTCCGGACAGGGACGGATGGCTACACCTTC. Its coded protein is CAISELRTGTDGYTF.